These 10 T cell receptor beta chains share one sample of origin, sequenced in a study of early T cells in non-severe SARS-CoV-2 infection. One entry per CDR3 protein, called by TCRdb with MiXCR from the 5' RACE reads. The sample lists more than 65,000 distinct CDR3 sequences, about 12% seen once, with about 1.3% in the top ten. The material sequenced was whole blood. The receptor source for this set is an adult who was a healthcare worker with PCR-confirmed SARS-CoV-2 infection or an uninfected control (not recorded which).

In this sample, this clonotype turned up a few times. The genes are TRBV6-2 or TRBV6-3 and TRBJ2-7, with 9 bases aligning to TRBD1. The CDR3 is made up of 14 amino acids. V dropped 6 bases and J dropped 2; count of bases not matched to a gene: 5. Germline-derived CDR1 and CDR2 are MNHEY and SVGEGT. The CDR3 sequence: CASRGGTGTYEQYF. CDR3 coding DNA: TGTGCCAGCAGAGGGGGGACAGGGACCTACGAGCAGTACTTC.

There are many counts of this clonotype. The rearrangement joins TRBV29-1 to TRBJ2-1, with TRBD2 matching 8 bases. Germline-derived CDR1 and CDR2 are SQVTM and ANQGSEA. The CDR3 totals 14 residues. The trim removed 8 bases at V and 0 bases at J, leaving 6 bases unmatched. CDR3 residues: CSTKRGSSYNEQFF. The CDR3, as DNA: TGCAGCACCAAGCGGGGGAGCTCCTACAATGAGCAGTTCTTC.

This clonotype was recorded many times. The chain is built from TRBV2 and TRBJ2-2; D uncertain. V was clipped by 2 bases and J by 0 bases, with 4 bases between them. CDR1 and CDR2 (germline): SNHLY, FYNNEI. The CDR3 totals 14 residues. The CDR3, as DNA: TGTGCCAGCAGTGAATTACCGAACACCGGGGAGCTGTTTTTT. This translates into CASSELPNTGELFF.

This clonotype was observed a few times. CDR3 DNA: TGTGCCATCCACAGGGGCCTTAGCTATGGCTACACCTTC. It translates to CAIHRGLSYGYTF. V is TRBV28 and J is TRBJ1-2; 7 nucleotides align to TRBD1. The CDR3 length is 13 residues. Germline CDR1 MDHEN, CDR2 SYDVKM. The ends lost 10 bases at V and 4 bases at J; junction bases unmatched: 9.

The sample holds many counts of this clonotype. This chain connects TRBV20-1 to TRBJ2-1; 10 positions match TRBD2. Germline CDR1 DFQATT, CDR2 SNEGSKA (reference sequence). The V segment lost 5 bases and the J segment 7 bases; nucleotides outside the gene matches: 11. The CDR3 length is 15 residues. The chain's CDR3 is CSAPLAGDSGNEQFF. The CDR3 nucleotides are TGCAGTGCTCCGCTAGCGGGAGATTCGGGGAATGAGCAGTTCTTC.

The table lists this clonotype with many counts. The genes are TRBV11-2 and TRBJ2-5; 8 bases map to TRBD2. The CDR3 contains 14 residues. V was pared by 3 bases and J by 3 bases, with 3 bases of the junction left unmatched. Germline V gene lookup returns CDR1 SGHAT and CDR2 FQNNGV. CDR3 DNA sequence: TGTGCCAGCAGCTTGATTAGCGGGGAAGAGACCCAGTACTTC. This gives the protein CASSLISGEETQYF.

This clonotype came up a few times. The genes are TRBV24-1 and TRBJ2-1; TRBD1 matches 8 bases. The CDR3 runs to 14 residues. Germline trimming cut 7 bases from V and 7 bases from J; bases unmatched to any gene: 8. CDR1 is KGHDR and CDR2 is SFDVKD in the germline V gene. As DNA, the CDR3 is TGTGCCACCAGACAGGACAGGGAGGTGAATGAGCAGTTCTTC. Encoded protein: CATRQDREVNEQFF.

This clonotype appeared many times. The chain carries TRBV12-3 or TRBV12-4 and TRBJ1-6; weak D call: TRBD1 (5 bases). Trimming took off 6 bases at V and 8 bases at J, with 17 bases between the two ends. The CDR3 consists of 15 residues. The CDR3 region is CASRAREGNHSPLHF. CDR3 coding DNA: TGTGCCAGCAGGGCCCGAGAGGGGAATCATTCACCCCTCCACTTT.

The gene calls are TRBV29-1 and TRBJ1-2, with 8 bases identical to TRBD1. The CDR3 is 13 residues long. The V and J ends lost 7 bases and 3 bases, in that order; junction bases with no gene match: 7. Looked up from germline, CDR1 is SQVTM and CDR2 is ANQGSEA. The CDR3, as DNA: TGCAGCGCAGGACAGGGTACCGACTATGGCTACACCTTC. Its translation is CSAGQGTDYGYTF.

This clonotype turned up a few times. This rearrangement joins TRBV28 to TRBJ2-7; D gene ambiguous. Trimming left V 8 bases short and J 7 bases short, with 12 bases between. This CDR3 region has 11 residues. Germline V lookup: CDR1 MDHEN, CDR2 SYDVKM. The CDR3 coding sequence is TGTGCCAGCTGTACCCTTTTAGAGCAGTACTTC. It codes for CASCTLLEQYF.